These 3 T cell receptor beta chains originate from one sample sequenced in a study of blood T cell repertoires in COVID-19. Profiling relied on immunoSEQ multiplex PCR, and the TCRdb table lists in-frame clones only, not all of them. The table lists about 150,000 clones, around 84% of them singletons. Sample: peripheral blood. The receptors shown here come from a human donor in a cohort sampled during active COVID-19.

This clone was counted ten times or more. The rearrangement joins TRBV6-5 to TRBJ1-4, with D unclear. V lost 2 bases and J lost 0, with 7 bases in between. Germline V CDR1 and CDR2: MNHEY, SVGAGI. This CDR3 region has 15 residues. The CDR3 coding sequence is TGTGCCAGCAGTTACCAGCTAGCAACTAATGAAAAACTGTTTTTT. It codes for CASSYQLATNEKLFF.

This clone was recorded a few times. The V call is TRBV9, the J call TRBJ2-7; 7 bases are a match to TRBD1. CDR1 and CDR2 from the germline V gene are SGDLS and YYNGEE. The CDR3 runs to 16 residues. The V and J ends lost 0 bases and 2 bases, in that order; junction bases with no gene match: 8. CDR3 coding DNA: TGTGCCAGCAGCGTAGCTGCTCAGGGGGTTCCCTACGAGCAGTACTTC. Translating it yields CASSVAAQGVPYEQYF.

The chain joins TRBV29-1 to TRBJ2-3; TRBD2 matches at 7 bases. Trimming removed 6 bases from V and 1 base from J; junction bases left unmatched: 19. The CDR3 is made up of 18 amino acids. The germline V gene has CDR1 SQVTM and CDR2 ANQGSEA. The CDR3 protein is CSVPAWASSREGTDTQYF. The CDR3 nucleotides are TGCAGCGTACCTGCTTGGGCTTCTAGTCGGGAGGGCACAGATACGCAGTATTTT.